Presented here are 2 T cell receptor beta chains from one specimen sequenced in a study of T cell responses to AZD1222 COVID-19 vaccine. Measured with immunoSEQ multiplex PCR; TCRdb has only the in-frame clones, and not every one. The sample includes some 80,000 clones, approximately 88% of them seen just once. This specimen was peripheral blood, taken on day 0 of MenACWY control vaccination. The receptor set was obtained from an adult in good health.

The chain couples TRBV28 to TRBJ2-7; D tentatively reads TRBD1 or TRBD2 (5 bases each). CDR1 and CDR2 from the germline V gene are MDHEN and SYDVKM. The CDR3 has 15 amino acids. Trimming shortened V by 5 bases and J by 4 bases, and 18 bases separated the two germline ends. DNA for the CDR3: TGTGCCAGCAGTACCCCATCAGGGTGGAGGTACGAGCAGTACTTC. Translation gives CASSTPSGWRYEQYF.

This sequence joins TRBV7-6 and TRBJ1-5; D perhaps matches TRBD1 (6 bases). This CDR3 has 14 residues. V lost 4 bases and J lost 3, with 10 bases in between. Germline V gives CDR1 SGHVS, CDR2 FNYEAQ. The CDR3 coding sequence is TGTGCCAGCAGCTCAGGGGTGGTCAATCAGCCCCAGCATTTT. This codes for CASSSGVVNQPQHF.